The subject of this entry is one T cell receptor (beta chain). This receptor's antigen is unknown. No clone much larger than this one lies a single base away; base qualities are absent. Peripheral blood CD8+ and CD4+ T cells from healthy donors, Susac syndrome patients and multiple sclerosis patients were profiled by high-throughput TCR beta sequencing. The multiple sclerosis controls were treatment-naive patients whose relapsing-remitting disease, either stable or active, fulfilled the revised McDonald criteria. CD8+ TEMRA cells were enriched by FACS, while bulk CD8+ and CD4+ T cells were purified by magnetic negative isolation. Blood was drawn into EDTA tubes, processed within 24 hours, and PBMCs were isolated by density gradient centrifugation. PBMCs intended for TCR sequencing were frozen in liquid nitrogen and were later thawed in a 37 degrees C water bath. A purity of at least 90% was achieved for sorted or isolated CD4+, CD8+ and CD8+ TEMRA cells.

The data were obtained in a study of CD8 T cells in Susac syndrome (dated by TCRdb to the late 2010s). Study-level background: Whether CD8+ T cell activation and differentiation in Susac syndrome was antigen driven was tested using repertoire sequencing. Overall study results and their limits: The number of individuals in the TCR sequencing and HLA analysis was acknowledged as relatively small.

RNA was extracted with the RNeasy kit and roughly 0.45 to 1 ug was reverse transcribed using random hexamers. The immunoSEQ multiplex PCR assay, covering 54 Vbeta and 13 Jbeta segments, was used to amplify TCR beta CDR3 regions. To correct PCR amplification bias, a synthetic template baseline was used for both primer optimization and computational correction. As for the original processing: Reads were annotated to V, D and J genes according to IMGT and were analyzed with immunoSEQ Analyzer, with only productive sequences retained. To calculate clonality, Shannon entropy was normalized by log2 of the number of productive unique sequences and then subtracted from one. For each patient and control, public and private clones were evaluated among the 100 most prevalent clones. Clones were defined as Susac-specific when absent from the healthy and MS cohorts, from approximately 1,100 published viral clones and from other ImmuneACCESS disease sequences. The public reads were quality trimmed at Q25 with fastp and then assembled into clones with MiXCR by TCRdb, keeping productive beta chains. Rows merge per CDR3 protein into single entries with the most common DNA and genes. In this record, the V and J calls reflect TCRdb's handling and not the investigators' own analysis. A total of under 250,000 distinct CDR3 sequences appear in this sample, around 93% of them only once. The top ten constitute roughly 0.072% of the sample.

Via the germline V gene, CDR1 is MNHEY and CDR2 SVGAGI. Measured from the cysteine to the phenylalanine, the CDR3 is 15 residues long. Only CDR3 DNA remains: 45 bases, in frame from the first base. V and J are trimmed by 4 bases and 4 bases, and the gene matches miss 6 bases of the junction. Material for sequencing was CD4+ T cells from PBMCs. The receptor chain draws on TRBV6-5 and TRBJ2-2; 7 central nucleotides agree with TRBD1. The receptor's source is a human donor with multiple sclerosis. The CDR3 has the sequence CASSSQGVITGELFF. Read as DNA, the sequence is TGTGCCAGCAGTTCCCAGGGGGTAATCACCGGGGAGCTGTTTTTT.